This entry describes one TCR beta chain. The data are from a study of T cell repertoires in ileal Crohn's disease. Profiled with immunoSEQ multiplex PCR; TCRdb holds only in-frame clones, not every one. Seen here are more than 12,000 clones, roughly 80% observed once, and the top ten hold about 18%. The CDR3 sequence is 13 residues long. CDR1 is SQVTM and CDR2 is ANQGSEA in the germline V gene. The junction had 6 bases not matched to a gene; V was cut back by 6 bases and J by 4 bases. This chain connects TRBV29-1 to TRBJ2-5; 9 bases align to TRBD2. Sequenced input: ileal tissue. The source of this sequence is an adult with Crohn's disease. This chain's CDR3 is CSVSSGASETQYF. In nucleotides, the CDR3 is TGCAGCGTCTCTAGCGGGGCATCAGAGACCCAGTACTTC.